This T cell receptor (beta chain) was captured in a study of CD8+ T cells in alopecia areata. The wider study: Scalp area affected, as a percentage, set the severity score of treated patients.

Findings of the study overall: While tofacitinib was given, many expanded lesional clones persisted in scalp and blood.

Extraction of RNA preceded its reverse transcription into cDNA, which served as the sequencing template. Measured with immunoSEQ multiplex PCR; TCRdb has only the in-frame clones, and not every one. The repertoire holds 150,000 to 200,000 clones, with about 65% as singletons. Noted treatment: oral pan-JAK inhibitor, 5-10 mg twice daily. Alopecia areata patients provided lesional scalp punch biopsies and peripheral blood. Both CD4+ and CD8+ T cells were separated by sorting PBMCs. About this clone itself: Its specificity is not known.

This CDR3 contains 16 residues. The receptor was isolated from a human donor with alopecia areata. The V call is TRBV21-1, the J call TRBJ2-3; the table assigns TRBD2, which was not confirmed against the DNA. TRBV21-1 counts as a pseudogene. The sequenced sample was CD4+ T cells sorted from blood, obtained around week 50, from a patient treated with tofacitinib. The CDR3 reads CANTKLDWRATDTQYF. The CDR3 DNA reads as TGTGCCAACACGAAACTTGACTGGCGAGCCACAGATACGCAGTATTTT.